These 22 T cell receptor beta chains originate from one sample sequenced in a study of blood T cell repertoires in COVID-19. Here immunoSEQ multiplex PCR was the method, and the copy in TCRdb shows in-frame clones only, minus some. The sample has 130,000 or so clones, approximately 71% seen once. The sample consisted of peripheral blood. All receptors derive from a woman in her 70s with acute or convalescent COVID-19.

The CDR3 DNA follows: TGCGCCAGCAGCCCTGAGTACCAAGAGACCCAGTACTTC. Translation: CASSPEYQETQYF. The J gene is TRBJ2-5, the V gene TRBV5-1; no clear D gene. CDR1 and CDR2 (germline): SGHRS, YFSETQ. V dropped 4 bases and J dropped 0 bases, with 7 bases sitting between them. The CDR3 is made up of 13 amino acids.

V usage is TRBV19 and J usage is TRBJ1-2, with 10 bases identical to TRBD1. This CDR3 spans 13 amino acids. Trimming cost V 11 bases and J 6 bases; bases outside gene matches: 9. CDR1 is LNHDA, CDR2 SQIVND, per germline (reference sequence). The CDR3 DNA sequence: TGTGCCGGTCGTGGGGGGACAGGGGATGGCTACACCTTC. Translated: CAGRGGTGDGYTF. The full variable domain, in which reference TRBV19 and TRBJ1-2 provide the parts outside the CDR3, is DGGITQSPKYLFRKEGQNVTLSCEQNLNHDAMYWYRQDPGQGLRLIYYSQIVNDFQKGDIAEGYSVSREKKESFPLTVTSAQKNPTAFYLCAGRGGTGDGYTFGSGTRLTVV.

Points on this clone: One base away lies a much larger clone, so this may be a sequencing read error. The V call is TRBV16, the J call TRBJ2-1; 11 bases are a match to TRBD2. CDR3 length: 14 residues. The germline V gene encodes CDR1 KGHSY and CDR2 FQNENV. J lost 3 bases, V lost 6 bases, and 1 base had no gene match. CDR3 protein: CASSLAGGYNEQFF. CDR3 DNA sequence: TGTGCCAGCAGTCTAGCGGGGGGCTACAATGAGCAGTTCTTC. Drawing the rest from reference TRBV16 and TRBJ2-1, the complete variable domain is GEEVAQTPKHLVRGEGQKAKLYCAPIKGHSYVFWYQQVLKNEFKFLISFQNENVFDETGMPKERFSAKCLPNSPCSLEIQATKLEDSAVYFCASSLAGGYNEQFFGPGTRLTVL.

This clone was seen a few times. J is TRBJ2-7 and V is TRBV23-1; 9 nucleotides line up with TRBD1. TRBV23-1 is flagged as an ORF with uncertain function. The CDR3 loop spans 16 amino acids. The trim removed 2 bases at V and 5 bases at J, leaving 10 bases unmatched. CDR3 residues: CASSQPSRDRVHEQYF. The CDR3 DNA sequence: TGCGCCAGCAGTCAACCGTCCCGGGACAGGGTCCACGAGCAGTACTTC.

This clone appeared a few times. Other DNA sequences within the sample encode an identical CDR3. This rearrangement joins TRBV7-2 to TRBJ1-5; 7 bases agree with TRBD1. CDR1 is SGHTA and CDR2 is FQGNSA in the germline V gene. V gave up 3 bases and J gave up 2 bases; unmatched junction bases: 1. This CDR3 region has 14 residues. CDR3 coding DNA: TGTGCCAGCAGCTTGGGACAGCGCAATCAGCCCCAGCATTTT. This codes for CASSLGQRNQPQHF. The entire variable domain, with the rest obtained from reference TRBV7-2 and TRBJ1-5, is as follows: GAGVSQSPSNKVTEKGKDVELRCDPISGHTALYWYRQSLGQGLEFLIYFQGNSAPDKSGLPSDRFSAERTGGSVSTLTIQRTQQEDSAVYLCASSLGQRNQPQHFGDGTRLSIL.

The CDR3 loop reads CASGWTVQTQYF. DNA for the CDR3: TGTGCCAGCGGGTGGACAGTACAGACCCAGTACTTC. V usage is TRBV25-1 and J usage is TRBJ2-5; possible D gene TRBD1, 6 bases. Trimming removed 8 bases from V and 6 bases from J, with 13 bases in between. This CDR3 has 12 residues. Germline V gene sequence: CDR1 MGHDK, CDR2 SYGVNS.

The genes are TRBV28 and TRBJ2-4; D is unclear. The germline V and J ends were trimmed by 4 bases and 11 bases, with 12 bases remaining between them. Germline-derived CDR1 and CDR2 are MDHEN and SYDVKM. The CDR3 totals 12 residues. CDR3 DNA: TGTGCCAGCAGTTCCCCCACATACGTTCAGTACTTC. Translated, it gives CASSSPTYVQYF.

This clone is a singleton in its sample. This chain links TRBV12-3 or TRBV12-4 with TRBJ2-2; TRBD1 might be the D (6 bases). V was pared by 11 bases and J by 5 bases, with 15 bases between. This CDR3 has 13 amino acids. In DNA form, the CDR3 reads TGTGCCGGACAGAACAGGGTAACCGGGGAGCTGTTTTTT. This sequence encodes CAGQNRVTGELFF.

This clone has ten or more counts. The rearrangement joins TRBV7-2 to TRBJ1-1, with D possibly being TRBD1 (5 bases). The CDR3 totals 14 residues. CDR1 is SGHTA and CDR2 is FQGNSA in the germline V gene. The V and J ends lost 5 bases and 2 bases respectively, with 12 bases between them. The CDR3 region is CASSPGGSNTEAFF. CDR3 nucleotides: TGTGCCAGCAGCCCCGGGGGGTCTAACACTGAAGCTTTCTTT. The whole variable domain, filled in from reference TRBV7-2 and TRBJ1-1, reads GAGVSQSPSNKVTEKGKDVELRCDPISGHTALYWYRQSLGQGLEFLIYFQGNSAPDKSGLPSDRFSAERTGGSVSTLTIQRTQQEDSAVYLCASSPGGSNTEAFFGQGTRLTVV.

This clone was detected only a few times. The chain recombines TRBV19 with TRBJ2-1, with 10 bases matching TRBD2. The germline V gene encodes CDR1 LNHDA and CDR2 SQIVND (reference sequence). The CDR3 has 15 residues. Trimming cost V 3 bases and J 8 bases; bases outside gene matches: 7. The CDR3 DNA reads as TGTGCCAGTAGTATTGCCCTTCTAGCGGGGGATGAGCAGTTCTTC. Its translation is CASSIALLAGDEQFF.

This CDR3 reads CAWSDRDEQYF. The CDR3 nucleotides read TGTGCCTGGAGCGATCGCGATGAGCAGTACTTC. The gene calls are TRBV30 and TRBJ2-7; no clear D. The CDR3 extends over 11 amino acids. V lost 3 bases, J lost 7 bases, and 10 bases lay in between. Germline CDR1 reads GTSNPN; CDR2 reads SVGIG (reference sequence).

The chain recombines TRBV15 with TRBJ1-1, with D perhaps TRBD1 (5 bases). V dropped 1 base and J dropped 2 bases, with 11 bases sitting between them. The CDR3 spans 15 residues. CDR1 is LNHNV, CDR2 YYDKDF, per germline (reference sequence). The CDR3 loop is CATSRALGGNTEAFF. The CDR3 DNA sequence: TGTGCCACCAGCAGAGCCTTGGGGGGAAACACTGAAGCTTTCTTT. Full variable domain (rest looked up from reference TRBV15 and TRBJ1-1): DAMVIQNPRYQVTQFGKPVTLSCSQTLNHNVMYWYQQKSSQAPKLLFHYYDKDFNNEADTPDNFQSRRPNTSFCFLDIRSPGLGDTAMYLCATSRALGGNTEAFFGQGTRLTVV.

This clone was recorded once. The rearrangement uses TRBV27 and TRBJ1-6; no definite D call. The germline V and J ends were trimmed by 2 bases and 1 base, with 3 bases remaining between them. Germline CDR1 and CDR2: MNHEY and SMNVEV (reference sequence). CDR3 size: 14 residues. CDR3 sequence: CASSLLSYNSPLHF. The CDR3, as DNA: TGTGCCAGCAGTTTACTGTCCTATAATTCACCCCTCCACTTT.

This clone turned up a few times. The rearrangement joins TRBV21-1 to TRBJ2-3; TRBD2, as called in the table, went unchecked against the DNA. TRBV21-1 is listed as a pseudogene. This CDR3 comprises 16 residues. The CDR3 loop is CASSVGGPSNTDTQYF. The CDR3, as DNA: TGTGCCAGCAGCGTCGGGGGGCCCTCTAACACAGATACGCAGTATTTT.

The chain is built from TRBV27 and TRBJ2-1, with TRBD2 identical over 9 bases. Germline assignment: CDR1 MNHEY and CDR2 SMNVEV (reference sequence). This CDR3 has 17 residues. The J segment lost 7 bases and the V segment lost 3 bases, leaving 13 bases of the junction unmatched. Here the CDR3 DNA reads TGTGCCAGCAGTTTTCCGCTAGCGGGGTTGCCCTTAAATGAGCAGTTCTTC. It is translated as CASSFPLAGLPLNEQFF.

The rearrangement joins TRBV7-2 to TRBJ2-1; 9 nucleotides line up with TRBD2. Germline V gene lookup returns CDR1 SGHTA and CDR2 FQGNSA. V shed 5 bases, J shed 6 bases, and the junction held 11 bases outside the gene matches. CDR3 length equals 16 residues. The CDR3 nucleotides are TGTGCCAGCAGCACTTATAGCGGGAGCGCCGGCAATGAGCAGTTCTTC. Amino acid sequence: CASSTYSGSAGNEQFF.

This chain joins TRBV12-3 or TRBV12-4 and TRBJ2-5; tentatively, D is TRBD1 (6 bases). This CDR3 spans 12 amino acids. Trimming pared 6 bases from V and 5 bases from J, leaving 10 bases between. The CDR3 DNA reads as TGTGCCAGCAGCACAGGGAGTGAGACCCAGTACTTC. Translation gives CASSTGSETQYF.

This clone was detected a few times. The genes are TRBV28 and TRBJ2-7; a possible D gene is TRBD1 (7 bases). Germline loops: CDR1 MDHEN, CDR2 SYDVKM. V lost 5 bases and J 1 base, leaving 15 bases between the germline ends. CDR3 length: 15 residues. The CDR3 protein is CASSPPTGRSYEQYF. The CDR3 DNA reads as TGTGCCAGCAGTCCCCCGACAGGGAGGTCCTACGAGCAGTACTTC.

The chain's CDR3 is CASSYSRTGKNTEAFF. The CDR3 coding sequence is TGTGCCAGCAGTTACTCGAGGACAGGCAAGAACACTGAAGCTTTCTTT. The chain has TRBV6-5 and TRBJ1-1; 7 bases align to TRBD1. From germline, CDR1 is MNHEY and CDR2 SVGAGI. The J segment lost 1 base and the V segment lost 0 bases, leaving 5 bases of the junction unmatched. The CDR3 is made up of 16 amino acids.

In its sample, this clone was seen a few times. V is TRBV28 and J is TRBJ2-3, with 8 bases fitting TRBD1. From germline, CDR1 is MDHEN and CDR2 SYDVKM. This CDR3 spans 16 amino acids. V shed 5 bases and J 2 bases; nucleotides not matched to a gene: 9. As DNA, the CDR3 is TGTGCCAGCAGTCCGACAGGGGTGGGGGCCACAGATACGCAGTATTTT. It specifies CASSPTGVGATDTQYF. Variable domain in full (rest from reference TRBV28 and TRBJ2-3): DVKVTQSSRYLVKRTGEKVFLECVQDMDHENMFWYRQDPGLGLRLIYFSYDVKMKEKGDIPEGYSVSREKKERFSLILESASTNQTSMYLCASSPTGVGATDTQYFGPGTRLTVL.

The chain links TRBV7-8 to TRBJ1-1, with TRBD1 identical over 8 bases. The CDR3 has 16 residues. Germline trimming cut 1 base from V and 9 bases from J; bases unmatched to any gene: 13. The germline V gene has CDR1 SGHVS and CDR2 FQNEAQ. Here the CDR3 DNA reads TGTGCCAGCAGCTTAGGGCCTCAGGGACAGGCGGTTCAAGCTTTCTTT. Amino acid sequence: CASSLGPQGQAVQAFF.

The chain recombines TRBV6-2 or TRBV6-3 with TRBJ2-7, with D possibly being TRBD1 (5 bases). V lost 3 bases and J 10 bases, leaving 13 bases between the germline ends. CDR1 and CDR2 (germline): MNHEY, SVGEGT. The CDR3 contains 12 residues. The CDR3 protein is CASSYGQGPQYF. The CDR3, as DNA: TGTGCCAGCAGTTATGGCCAGGGCCCCCAGTACTTC.